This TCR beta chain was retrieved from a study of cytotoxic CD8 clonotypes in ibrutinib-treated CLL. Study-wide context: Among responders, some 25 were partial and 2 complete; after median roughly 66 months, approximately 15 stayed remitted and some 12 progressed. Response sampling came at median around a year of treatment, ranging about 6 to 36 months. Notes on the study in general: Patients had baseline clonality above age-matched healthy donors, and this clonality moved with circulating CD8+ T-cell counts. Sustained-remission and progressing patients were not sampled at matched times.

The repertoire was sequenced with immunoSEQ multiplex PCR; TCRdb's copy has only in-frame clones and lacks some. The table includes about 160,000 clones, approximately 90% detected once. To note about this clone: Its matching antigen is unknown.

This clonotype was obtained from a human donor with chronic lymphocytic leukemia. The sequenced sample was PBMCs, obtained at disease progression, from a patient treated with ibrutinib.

The CDR3 here is CASSLGSGNTQYF. DNA of the CDR3: TGTGCCAGCAGCCTAGGAAGCGGGAATACGCAGTATTTT. This chain joins TRBV7-3 and TRBJ2-3, with 7 positions matching TRBD2. Germline V gene sequence: CDR1 SGHTA, CDR2 FQGTGA. The V segment lost 5 bases and the J segment 7 bases; nucleotides outside the gene matches: 6. CDR3 length: 13 residues.